The source of this T cell receptor beta chain is a study of identical twins. This CDR3 contains 16 residues. From germline, CDR1 is LGHDT and CDR2 YNNKEL (reference sequence). After removal of 1 base from V and 3 bases from J, the junction contained 5 bases not matched to a gene. TCRdb called the 5' RACE reads again in MiXCR, with one record for every CDR3 protein. The data contain 280,000 or so distinct CDR3 sequences, more than 6.5% of them seen just once; the ten biggest clones take up over 2%. These data also formed part of another study, on yellow fever vaccine responses in identical twins. Per that paper: On the reported evidence, twins' vaccine T cell responses seemed partly convergent and partly personalized.

Sequenced sample: memory (CD45RO+) T cells sorted from blood. This receptor was identified in a woman between 18 and 30 years old in good health. The rearrangement joins TRBV3-1 to TRBJ2-5; 10 bases align to TRBD2. DNA of the CDR3: TGTGCCAGCAGCCAAGCCGGGACTAGCGATAAAGAGACCCAGTACTTC. Translating gives CASSQAGTSDKETQYF.